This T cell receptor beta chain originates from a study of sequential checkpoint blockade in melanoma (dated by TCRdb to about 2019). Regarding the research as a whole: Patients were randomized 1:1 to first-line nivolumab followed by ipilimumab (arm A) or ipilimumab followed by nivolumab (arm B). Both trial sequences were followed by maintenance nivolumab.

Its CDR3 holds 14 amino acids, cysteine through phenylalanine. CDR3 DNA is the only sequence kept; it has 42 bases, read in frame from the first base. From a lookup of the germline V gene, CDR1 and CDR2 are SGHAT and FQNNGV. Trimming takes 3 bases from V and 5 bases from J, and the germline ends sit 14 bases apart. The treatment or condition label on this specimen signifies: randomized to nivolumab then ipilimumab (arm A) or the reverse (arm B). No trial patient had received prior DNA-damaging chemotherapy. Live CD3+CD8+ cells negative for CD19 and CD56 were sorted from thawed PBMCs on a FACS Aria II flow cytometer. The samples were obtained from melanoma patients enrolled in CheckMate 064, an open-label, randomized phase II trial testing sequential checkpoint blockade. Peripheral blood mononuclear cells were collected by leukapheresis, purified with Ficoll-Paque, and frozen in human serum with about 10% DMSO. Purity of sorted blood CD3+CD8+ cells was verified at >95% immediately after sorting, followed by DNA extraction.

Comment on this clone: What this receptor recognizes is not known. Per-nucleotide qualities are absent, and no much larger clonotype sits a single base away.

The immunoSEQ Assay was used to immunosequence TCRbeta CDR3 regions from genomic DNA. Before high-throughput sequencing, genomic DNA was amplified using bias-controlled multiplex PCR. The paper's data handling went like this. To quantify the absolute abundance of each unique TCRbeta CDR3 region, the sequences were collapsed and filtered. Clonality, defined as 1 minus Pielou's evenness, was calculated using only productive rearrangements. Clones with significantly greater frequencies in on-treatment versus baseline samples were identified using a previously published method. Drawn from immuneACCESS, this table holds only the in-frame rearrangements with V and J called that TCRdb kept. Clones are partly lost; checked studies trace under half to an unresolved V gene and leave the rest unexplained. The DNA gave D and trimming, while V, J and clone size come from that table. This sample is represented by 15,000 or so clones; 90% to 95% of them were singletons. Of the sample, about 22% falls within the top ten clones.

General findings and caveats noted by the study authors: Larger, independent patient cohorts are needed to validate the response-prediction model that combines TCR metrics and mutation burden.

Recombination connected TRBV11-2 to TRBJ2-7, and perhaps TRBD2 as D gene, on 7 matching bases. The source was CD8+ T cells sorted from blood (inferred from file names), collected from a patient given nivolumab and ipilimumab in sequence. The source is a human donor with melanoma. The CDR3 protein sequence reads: CASSFPGGLNEQYF. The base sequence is TGTGCCAGCAGCTTCCCGGGGGGCCTGAACGAGCAGTACTTC. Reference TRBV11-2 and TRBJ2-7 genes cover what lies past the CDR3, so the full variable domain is EAGVAQSPRYKIIEKRQSVAFWCNPISGHATLYWYQQILGQGPKLLIQFQNNGVVDDSQLPKDRFSAERLKGVDSTLKIQPAKLEDSAVYLCASSFPGGLNEQYFGPGTRLTVT.